One sample yielded the 21 T cell receptor beta chains listed below, sequenced in a study of T cell responses to AZD1222 COVID-19 vaccine. The assay was immunoSEQ multiplex PCR, and TCRdb's table has in-frame clones only and misses some. Among some 130,000 clones listed, 90% to 95% were seen once. The material sequenced was peripheral blood, taken 28 days after the second AZD1222 dose. Receptors were obtained from an adult who received the AZD1222 COVID-19 vaccine.

The chain joins TRBV29-1 to TRBJ1-2; maybe TRBD1 (5 bases). CDR1 is SQVTM and CDR2 is ANQGSEA in the germline V gene. The CDR3 spans 13 residues. Trimming took off 6 bases at V and 3 bases at J, with 14 bases between the two ends. Written as DNA, the CDR3 is TGCAGCGTGTATTCCGGGACGGACTATGGCTACACCTTC. Translating gives CSVYSGTDYGYTF. Full variable domain (missing parts from reference TRBV29-1 and TRBJ1-2): SAVISQKPSRDICQRGTSLTIQCQVDSQVTMMFWYRQQPGQSLTLIATANQGSEATYESGFVIDKFPISRPNLTFSTLTVSNMSPEDSSIYLCSVYSGTDYGYTFGSGTRLTVV.

The chain joins TRBV12-5 to TRBJ1-2, with D hard to call. CDR3 length: 14 residues. V was shortened by 9 bases and J by 0 bases, with 14 bases between the two germline ends. CDR1 and CDR2 (germline): LGHNT, FRNRAP. DNA of the CDR3: TGTGCTAGCGGCGGACGGCCAGCTAACTATGGCTACACCTTC. Protein product: CASGGRPANYGYTF.

Concerning this clone: The germline gene is not matched at one end of the junction; a read error may be the cause. This chain uses TRBV7-8 with TRBJ1-1, with 9 bases fitting TRBD1. There are 15 residues in the CDR3. Germline V gene data show CDR1 as SGHVS and CDR2 as FQNEAQ. The DNA of the CDR3 is TGTGCCAGCAGCTTGGACAGGGGAGTGAAGACTGAAGCTTTCTTT. This translates into CASSLDRGVKTEAFF.

Details on this clone: This sample includes further DNA sequences coding for the same CDR3. The chain carries TRBV7-9 and TRBJ1-1; D not certain. The V gene's germline CDR1 is SEHNR and CDR2 FQNEAQ (reference sequence). The ends were cut back, 1 base at V and 8 bases at J, with 5 bases in the middle. The CDR3 loop spans 11 amino acids. DNA for the CDR3: TGTGCCAGCAGCTTAGGAACGGAAGCTTTCTTT. Protein sequence: CASSLGTEAFF.

This clone was observed a few times. The rearrangement joins TRBV2 to TRBJ1-2; 12 positions agree with TRBD1. This CDR3 region has 13 residues. V lost 8 bases and J lost 8; bases outside the gene matches: 6. The germline V gene encodes CDR1 SNHLY and CDR2 FYNNEI. CDR3 protein: CASRGQGAGGYTF. CDR3 DNA sequence: TGTGCCAGCCGGGGACAGGGGGCCGGGGGCTACACCTTC.

The chain joins TRBV28 to TRBJ2-3; 7 bases align to TRBD1. This CDR3 is 14 amino acids long. Germline V gene sequence: CDR1 MDHEN, CDR2 SYDVKM. V trimming: 5 bases; J trimming: 1 base; junction bases outside the gene matches: 3. DNA of the CDR3: TGTGCCAGCAGTCAGACAGGGCGCACAGATACGCAGTATTTT. Protein product: CASSQTGRTDTQYF.

V and J are TRBV30 and TRBJ1-2, with 7 nucleotides matching TRBD1. Germline V lookup: CDR1 GTSNPN, CDR2 SVGIG (reference sequence). Trimming at V came to 4 bases and at J to 4 bases, leaving 9 bases not matched to a gene. This CDR3 has 14 amino acids. This chain's CDR3 is CAWNPRQGTYGYTF. The CDR3 DNA reads as TGTGCCTGGAACCCCCGACAGGGTACCTATGGCTACACCTTC. Supplemented by reference TRBV30 and TRBJ1-2, the full variable domain reads SQTIHQWPATLVQPVGSPLSLECTVEGTSNPNLYWYRQAAGRGLQLLFYSVGIGQISSEVPQNLSASRPQDRQFILSSKKLLLSDSGFYLCAWNPRQGTYGYTFGSGTRLTVV.

This chain uses TRBV6-5 with TRBJ1-2; D is perhaps TRBD1 (5 bases). This CDR3 has 15 residues. The germline V gene encodes CDR1 MNHEY and CDR2 SVGAGI. V lost 5 bases and J 1 base, leaving 14 bases between the germline ends. The DNA of the CDR3 is TGTGCCAGCAGTCCGGACATTTTCAGTAACTATGGCTACACCTTC. As protein: CASSPDIFSNYGYTF.

The chain links TRBV3-1 (or the pseudogene TRBV3-2) to TRBJ2-1; possibly TRBD1 for D (6 bases). Trimming pared 2 bases from V and 8 bases from J, leaving 10 bases between. The CDR3 extends over 13 amino acids. CDR1 and CDR2 from the germline V gene are LGHDT and YNNKEL (reference sequence). The CDR3 sequence: CASSQIRGHEQFF. The CDR3 coding sequence is TGTGCCAGCAGCCAAATCAGGGGACATGAGCAGTTCTTC.

In its sample, this clone was seen a few times. The gene calls are TRBV9 and TRBJ1-2, with 8 bases lining up with TRBD1. The junction had 9 bases not matched to a gene; V was cut back by 4 bases and J by 7 bases. The germline gives CDR1 SGDLS, CDR2 YYNGEE. The CDR3 totals 14 residues. Here the CDR3 DNA reads TGTGCCAGCAGCACCCGAACAGGGGGGTCTGGCTACACCTTC. As protein: CASSTRTGGSGYTF.

The chain employs TRBV3-1 (or the pseudogene TRBV3-2) and TRBJ1-1; tentatively, D is TRBD1 (5 bases). Germline V gene lookup returns CDR1 LGHDT and CDR2 YNNKEL (reference sequence). The CDR3 contains 14 residues. V gave up 5 bases and J gave up 7 bases, with 17 bases separating them. The CDR3 bases are TGTGCCAGCAGCTCCCTTGGGGGGACGAATGAAGCTTTCTTT. Translated, it gives CASSSLGGTNEAFF.

V usage is TRBV14 and J usage is TRBJ1-1, with TRBD1 matching over 10 bases. Germline V CDR1 and CDR2: SGHDN, FVKESK. The CDR3 sequence is 16 residues long. Trimming removed 5 bases from V and 2 bases from J; junction bases left unmatched: 8. DNA of the CDR3: TGTGCCAGCAGCTTACGGGACAGGGGCGCCAACACTGAAGCTTTCTTT. Its protein is CASSLRDRGANTEAFF. Filled out from reference TRBV14 and TRBJ1-1, the complete variable domain reads EAGVTQFPSHSVIEKGQTVTLRCDPISGHDNLYWYRRVMGKEIKFLLHFVKESKQDESGMPNNRFLAERTGGTYSTLKVQPAELEDSGVYFCASSLRDRGANTEAFFGQGTRLTVV.

The CDR3 DNA is TGTGCCAGCTCACCACCGGGGAACGGGCTCAATGGCTACACCTTC. This sequence encodes CASSPPGNGLNGYTF. The chain couples TRBV18 to TRBJ1-2, with unresolved D. This CDR3 region has 15 residues. With 0 bases removed from V and 6 bases from J, the gap between germline ends came to 14 bases. Germline CDR1 KGHSH, CDR2 LQKENI.

The rearrangement uses TRBV28 and TRBJ1-2, with no clear D. V was clipped by 2 bases and J by 3 bases, with 10 bases between them. There are 14 residues in the CDR3. Germline assignment: CDR1 MDHEN and CDR2 SYDVKM. This chain's CDR3 is CASSLRQTDYGYTF. CDR3 nucleotides: TGTGCCAGCAGTTTACGCCAGACGGACTATGGCTACACCTTC.

The rearrangement joins TRBV7-9 to TRBJ1-4; D is uncertain. Germline loops: CDR1 SEHNR, CDR2 FQNEAQ (reference sequence). The CDR3 spans 14 residues. Trimming cost V 2 bases and J 6 bases, with 10 bases left between them. CDR3 sequence reads: CASSLRGRDEKLFF. Written as DNA, the CDR3 is TGTGCCAGCAGCTTAAGAGGGAGGGATGAAAAACTGTTTTTT.

In this sample, this clone turned up once. The chain uses TRBV5-5 and TRBJ2-1, with D unresolved. Deletions cut 0 bases from V and 3 bases from J, with 10 bases between. Germline V gene data show CDR1 as SGHKS and CDR2 as YYEKEE (reference sequence). This CDR3 spans 15 amino acids. The CDR3 sequence is CASSLVVGGYNEQFF. CDR3 DNA: TGTGCCAGCAGCTTGGTCGTCGGTGGCTACAATGAGCAGTTCTTC. The variable domain in full, completed from reference TRBV5-5 and TRBJ2-1, reads DAGVTQSPTHLIKTRGQQVTLRCSPISGHKSVSWYQQVLGQGPQFIFQYYEKEERGRGNFPDRFSARQFPNYSSELNVNALLLGDSALYLCASSLVVGGYNEQFFGPGTRLTVL.

The V gene is TRBV19, the J gene TRBJ1-1; D is perhaps TRBD1 (6 bases). Trimming cost V 3 bases and J 1 base, with 9 bases left between them. CDR1 is LNHDA, CDR2 SQIVND, per germline (reference sequence). The CDR3 has 14 amino acids. The CDR3 bases are TGTGCCAGTAGTATGGGGGGGGCGAACACTGAAGCTTTCTTT. It encodes CASSMGGANTEAFF.

V and J are TRBV29-1 and TRBJ1-1, with 7 positions matching TRBD1. Trimming removed 4 bases from V and 1 base from J; junction bases left unmatched: 9. Germline CDR1 reads SQVTM; CDR2 reads ANQGSEA. The CDR3 spans 15 residues. The CDR3 here is CSVGAPGTENTEAFF. CDR3 coding DNA: TGCAGCGTTGGGGCCCCCGGGACAGAGAACACTGAAGCTTTCTTT.

This chain uses TRBV18 with TRBJ1-1; D is unclear. Trimming left V 6 bases short and J 5 bases short, with 13 bases between. Germline V gives CDR1 KGHSH, CDR2 LQKENI. This CDR3 region has 13 residues. CDR3 sequence reads: CASSATVGTEAFF. The CDR3 DNA reads TGTGCCAGCTCCGCAACAGTGGGTACTGAAGCTTTCTTT.

The rearrangement links TRBV6-5 to TRBJ2-7; 11 nucleotides line up with TRBD1. Germline loops: CDR1 MNHEY, CDR2 SVGAGI. CDR3 length: 13 residues. V shed 4 bases, J shed 5 bases, and the junction held 1 base outside the gene matches. CDR3 coding DNA: TGTGCCAGCAGTTGGGACAGGGGGGACGAGCAGTACTTC. Translated, it gives CASSWDRGDEQYF.

This clone was seen just once. CDR3 sequence reads: CASSQETGRPLHF. CDR3 DNA: TGCGCCAGCAGCCAAGAGACAGGGAGACCCCTCCACTTT. J is TRBJ1-6 and V is TRBV4-3, with 7 nucleotides matching TRBD1. The CDR3 loop spans 13 amino acids. With 0 bases clipped from V and 12 bases from J, the junction kept 2 bases outside the gene matches. Germline V gives CDR1 LGHNA, CDR2 YSLEER.